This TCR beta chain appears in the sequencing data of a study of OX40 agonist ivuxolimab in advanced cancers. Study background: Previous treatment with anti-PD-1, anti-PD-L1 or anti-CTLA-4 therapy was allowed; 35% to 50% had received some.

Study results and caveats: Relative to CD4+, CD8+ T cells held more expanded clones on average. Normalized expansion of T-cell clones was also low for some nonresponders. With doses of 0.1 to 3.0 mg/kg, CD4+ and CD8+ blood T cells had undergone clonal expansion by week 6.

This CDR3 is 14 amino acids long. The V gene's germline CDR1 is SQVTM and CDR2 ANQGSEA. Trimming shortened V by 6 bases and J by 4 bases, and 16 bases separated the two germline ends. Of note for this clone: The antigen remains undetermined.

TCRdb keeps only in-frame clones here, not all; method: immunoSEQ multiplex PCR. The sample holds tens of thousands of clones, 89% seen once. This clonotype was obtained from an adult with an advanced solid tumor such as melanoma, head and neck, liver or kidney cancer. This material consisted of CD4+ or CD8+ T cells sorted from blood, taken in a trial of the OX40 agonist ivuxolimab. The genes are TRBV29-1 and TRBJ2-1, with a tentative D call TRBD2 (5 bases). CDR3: CSVALLVGYNEQFF. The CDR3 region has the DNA TGCAGCGTCGCCCTACTAGTGGGTTACAATGAGCAGTTCTTC.